A single sample is the source of the 25 T cell receptor beta chains below, sequenced in a study of cytomegalovirus exposure and HLA in healthy donors. 13 Jbeta primers and 60 Vbeta primers were used for the PCR. Generated by immunoSEQ multiplex PCR, the TCRdb table keeps only in-frame clones and is missing some. The profile covers roughly 100,000 clones, with roughly 83% appearing a single time and 2% to 3% taken by the ten largest. The sample consisted of PBMCs. Every receptor here comes from a man between 40 and 49 years old in good health and CMV-seronegative.

The chain links TRBV7-8 to TRBJ1-5; possible D gene TRBD1, 5 bases. Germline V gene data show CDR1 as SGHVS and CDR2 as FQNEAQ. V was cut by 8 bases and J by 7 bases, with 21 bases left in between. This CDR3 comprises 15 residues. DNA of the CDR3: TGTGCCAGCGAGCGGGGAAGGGGACCGGGGCAGCCCCAGCATTTT. Its translation is CASERGRGPGQPQHF.

The rearrangement uses TRBV28 and TRBJ2-2; 10 bases match TRBD1. Per the germline V gene, CDR1 is MDHEN and CDR2 is SYDVKM. The CDR3 is made up of 15 amino acids. V trimming: 6 bases; J trimming: 2 bases; junction bases outside the gene matches: 3. Here the CDR3 DNA reads TGTGCCAGCAGACAGACAGGGGGCAACACCGGGGAGCTGTTTTTT. Translating gives CASRQTGGNTGELFF. Full variable domain (missing parts from reference TRBV28 and TRBJ2-2): DVKVTQSSRYLVKRTGEKVFLECVQDMDHENMFWYRQDPGLGLRLIYFSYDVKMKEKGDIPEGYSVSREKKERFSLILESASTNQTSMYLCASRQTGGNTGELFFGEGSRLTVL.

The chain links TRBV30 to TRBJ1-4; D unresolved. V was pared by 0 bases and J by 13 bases, with 12 bases between. The CDR3 is 12 amino acids. Germline values: CDR1 GTSNPN, CDR2 SVGIG (reference sequence). CDR3 nucleotides: TGTGCCTGGAGTGTAAATTATCTAAGACTGTTTTTT. Protein sequence: CAWSVNYLRLFF.

The chain joins TRBV15 to TRBJ2-3; 8 bases agree with TRBD2. The CDR3 consists of 15 residues. V trimming: 2 bases; J trimming: 5 bases; junction bases outside the gene matches: 6. Germline assignment: CDR1 LNHNV and CDR2 YYDKDF (reference sequence). CDR3 DNA sequence: TGTGCCACCAGCAGACGAACGGGGGGGGGAGATACGCAGTATTTT. The encoded protein is CATSRRTGGGDTQYF.

This rearrangement joins TRBV6-1 to TRBJ1-5; D is unclear. V was pared by 3 bases and J by 1 base, with 10 bases between. The CDR3 is made up of 15 amino acids. The germline V gene has CDR1 MNHNS and CDR2 SASEGT. CDR3: CASSEGGSSNQPQHF. DNA of the CDR3: TGTGCCAGCAGTGAGGGAGGTTCAAGCAATCAGCCCCAGCATTTT.

The chain joins TRBV15 to TRBJ1-2, with TRBD1 matching 11 bases. The germline CDR1 and CDR2 sequences are LNHNV and YYDKDF (reference sequence). V was clipped by 4 bases and J by 7 bases; unmatched bases: 8. This CDR3 contains 15 residues. CDR3 in DNA: TGTGCCACCAGCATCTCCGGGACAGGGGGGGGTGGCTACACCTTC. Translated: CATSISGTGGGGYTF.

The rearrangement links TRBV7-8 to TRBJ1-6; 7 bases map to TRBD1. V trimming: 2 bases; J trimming: 0 bases; junction bases outside the gene matches: 19. The CDR3 sequence is 22 residues long. The germline CDR1 and CDR2 sequences are SGHVS and FQNEAQ. CDR3: CASSLLIGDRDRAYSYNSPLHF. CDR3 coding DNA: TGTGCCAGCAGCTTACTAATCGGGGATAGAGACAGGGCGTACTCCTATAATTCACCCCTCCACTTT.

The rearrangement uses TRBV5-4 and TRBJ2-7; D unclear. This CDR3 is 13 amino acids long. The ends were cut back, 0 bases at V and 0 bases at J, with 4 bases in the middle. Germline CDR1 SGHNT, CDR2 YYREEE (reference sequence). The CDR3 is CASSLELSYEQYF. DNA of the CDR3: TGTGCCAGCAGCTTGGAACTCTCCTACGAGCAGTACTTC.

This rearrangement joins TRBV6-6 to TRBJ1-5, with no clear D. In germline, CDR1 is MNHNY, CDR2 SVGAGI (reference sequence). The CDR3 is 13 residues long. The germline V and J ends were trimmed by 8 bases and 2 bases, with 10 bases remaining between them. CDR3 residues: CASSPPGNQPQHF. DNA for the CDR3: TGTGCCAGCTCACCTCCGGGCAATCAGCCCCAGCATTTT.

The V call is TRBV19, the J call TRBJ1-1; D is unclear. The V and J ends lost 6 bases and 5 bases respectively, with 19 bases between them. The CDR3 is 15 amino acids. CDR1 is LNHDA and CDR2 is SQIVND in the germline V gene (reference sequence). CDR3 sequence: CASSSLRIRGTEAFF. The CDR3, as DNA: TGTGCCAGTAGCTCATTACGGATTCGGGGAACTGAAGCTTTCTTT.

V is TRBV6-5 and J is TRBJ1-4, with 10 bases that match TRBD1. The germline CDR1 and CDR2 sequences are MNHEY and SVGAGI. Trimming cost V 5 bases and J 6 bases; bases outside gene matches: 6. This CDR3 region has 15 residues. CDR3 region: CASSQDRGSDEKLFF. CDR3 sequence (DNA): TGTGCCAGCAGTCAGGACAGGGGGTCGGATGAAAAACTGTTTTTT.

The rearrangement links TRBV27 to TRBJ2-6; D remains ambiguous. The V end lost 1 base, the J end lost 0 bases, and 4 bases lay between the germline ends. Germline lookup yields CDR1 MNHEY and CDR2 SMNVEV (reference sequence). The CDR3 runs 15 residues. CDR3: CASSLLSSGANVLTF. The CDR3 nucleotides read TGTGCCAGCAGTTTATTGAGCTCTGGGGCCAACGTCCTGACTTTC.

This rearrangement joins TRBV19 to TRBJ1-6; D is uncertain. This CDR3 has 18 residues. The ends were cut back, 2 bases at V and 0 bases at J, with 14 bases in the middle. The germline gives CDR1 LNHDA, CDR2 SQIVND (reference sequence). The CDR3 reads CASSIRSDWSSYNSPLHF. CDR3 nucleotide sequence: TGTGCCAGTAGTATACGGTCGGACTGGAGCTCCTATAATTCACCCCTCCACTTT.

The rearrangement joins TRBV18 to TRBJ1-2; perhaps TRBD1 as D (5 bases). The length of the CDR3 is 13 residues. The V end was cut by 6 bases, the J end by 8 bases, with 16 bases between. Germline V gene sequence: CDR1 KGHSH, CDR2 LQKENI. The chain's CDR3 is CASSLQVARGYTF. In nucleotides, the CDR3 is TGTGCCAGCTCCCTACAGGTTGCGCGAGGCTACACCTTC.

About this clone: Mismatch with germline at one junction end may stem from a read error. The chain joins TRBV7-9 to TRBJ1-5, with TRBD1 matching over 8 bases. Germline V gene sequence: CDR1 SEHNR, CDR2 FQNEAQ (reference sequence). This CDR3 spans 14 amino acids. Here the CDR3 reads CSSGRQGNNQPQHF. The DNA of the CDR3 is TGTTCCAGCGGCCGACAGGGGAATAATCAGCCCCAGCATTTT.

The chain couples TRBV21-1 to TRBJ1-2. TRBV21-1 is a pseudogene locus. CDR3 length: 17 residues. This chain's CDR3 is CASSKNPLKAANYGYTF. The CDR3 bases are TGTGCCAGCAGCAAAAATCCTTTAAAAGCCGCTAACTATGGCTACACCTTC.

In this sample, this clone turned up a few times. The rearrangement joins TRBV5-1 to TRBJ2-1, with a tentative D call TRBD2 (5 bases). The germline gives CDR1 SGHRS, CDR2 YFSETQ. The ends were cut back, 6 bases at V and 0 bases at J, with 19 bases in the middle. This CDR3 has 17 residues. The CDR3 reads CASTLSGAGRSYNEQFF. The CDR3 DNA reads as TGCGCCAGCACCCTGTCGGGCGCGGGTCGCTCCTACAATGAGCAGTTCTTC.

The rearrangement links TRBV21-1 to TRBJ2-7; the table's TRBD1 call for D was not verified on the DNA. TRBV21-1 is classified as a pseudogene. There are 15 residues in the CDR3. The CDR3 nucleotides are TGTGCCAGCAGCAAAAAAAGACCGACAGGGGTAGAGCAGTACTTC. This gives the protein CASSKKRPTGVEQYF.

This chain uses TRBV7-6 with TRBJ2-2; D is uncertain. The CDR3 length is 13 residues. The germline V gene encodes CDR1 SGHVS and CDR2 FNYEAQ. Deletions cut 2 bases from V and 7 bases from J, with 8 bases between. The CDR3 protein is CASSLSRHGELFF. CDR3 in DNA: TGTGCCAGCAGCTTAAGCCGTCACGGGGAGCTGTTTTTT.

The chain recombines TRBV28 with TRBJ1-4, with D possibly matching TRBD1 (6 bases). In germline, CDR1 is MDHEN, CDR2 SYDVKM. V lost 6 bases, J lost 3 bases, and 14 bases lay in between. The CDR3 covers 15 residues. The CDR3 DNA sequence: TGTGCCAGCAGCCGGCGGACAGACTCTAATGAAAAACTGTTTTTT. Translated: CASSRRTDSNEKLFF.

The chain recombines TRBV5-1 with TRBJ2-7, with D perhaps matching TRBD2 (6 bases). Deletions cut 4 bases from V and 3 bases from J, with 14 bases between. This CDR3 comprises 14 residues. The V gene's germline CDR1 is SGHRS and CDR2 YFSETQ. The CDR3 nucleotides are TGCGCCAGCAGCCCATTCGGGACTTTCTACGAGCAGTACTTC. Amino acids: CASSPFGTFYEQYF. Full variable domain (remainder filled in from reference TRBV5-1 and TRBJ2-7): KAGVTQTPRYLIKTRGQQVTLSCSPISGHRSVSWYQQTPGQGLQFLFEYFSETQRNKGNFPGRFSGRQFSNSRSEMNVSTLELGDSALYLCASSPFGTFYEQYFGPGTRLTVT.

The chain links TRBV7-8 to TRBJ2-7; 11 bases are a match to TRBD1. With V trimmed by 3 bases and J by 4 bases, 2 bases remained unmatched. The CDR3 totals 14 residues. The germline V gene encodes CDR1 SGHVS and CDR2 FQNEAQ. The CDR3 region has the DNA TGTGCCAGCAGCTTTGGGACAGGGGGGTACGAGCAGTACTTC. Protein sequence: CASSFGTGGYEQYF.

The chain links TRBV18 to TRBJ2-1; 11 bases match TRBD2. Germline V gene data show CDR1 as KGHSH and CDR2 as LQKENI. The J segment lost 0 bases and the V segment lost 0 bases, leaving 7 bases of the junction unmatched. CDR3 length: 19 residues. CDR3 sequence: CASSPPVLAGALSYNEQFF. CDR3 in DNA: TGTGCCAGCTCACCACCCGTACTAGCGGGGGCCCTCTCCTACAATGAGCAGTTCTTC.

The chain employs TRBV7-9 and TRBJ2-1, with 9 bases aligning to TRBD1. CDR1 is SEHNR, CDR2 FQNEAQ, per germline (reference sequence). This CDR3 contains 16 residues. The V segment lost 1 base and the J segment 7 bases; nucleotides outside the gene matches: 8. The CDR3 sequence is CASSLDIGTGKNEQFF. CDR3 coding DNA: TGTGCCAGCAGCTTAGATATAGGGACAGGGAAAAATGAGCAGTTCTTC.

The V gene is TRBV6-1, the J gene TRBJ2-1; the match to TRBD2 covers 10 bases. Germline trimming cut 4 bases from V and 4 bases from J; bases unmatched to any gene: 4. CDR1 and CDR2 from the germline V gene are MNHNS and SASEGT. This CDR3 contains 15 residues. The CDR3 DNA follows: TGTGCCAGCAGTGTATCTAGCGGGGGATACAATGAGCAGTTCTTC. Encoded protein: CASSVSSGGYNEQFF.